The T cell receptor (beta chain) described here comes from a study of shared clonotypes between healthy human individuals. Study-level information: Each donor had three CD4 naive, three CD4 memory, two CD8 naive and one CD8 memory plate.

In germline, CDR1 is SGHRS, CDR2 YFSETQ. CDR3 length: 13 amino acids. V gave up 0 bases and J gave up 7 bases, with 10 bases separating them. As to this clone: Its antigen is currently unknown.

Measured with immunoSEQ multiplex PCR; TCRdb has only the in-frame clones, and not every one. The sample includes roughly 2,300,000 clones, 92% of them seen just once. Overall study results and limits: Blood was the sole source, and tissue repertoires probably differ. A generally larger estimated richness was seen in naive subsets than in memory subsets.

The sequencing sample was made of naive CD4+ T cells from PBMCs. Subset noted: CD45RA+ positively selected. J is TRBJ1-1 and V is TRBV5-1, with D possibly being TRBD1 (5 bases). This TCR was sampled from a man aged 18 to 29 in good health. Some clones in this sample may be carry-over from other donors' samples. DNA of the CDR3: TGCGCCAGCAGCTTGGTGACAGTGGATGAAGCTTTCTTT. Its translation is CASSLVTVDEAFF.